A selection of T cell receptor beta chains follows, all from one sample in a study of T-cell reconstitution after alpha-beta-depleted transplantation in children. TCRdb re-derived calls from the PCR reads in MiXCR, one entry per CDR3 protein. The sample lists hundreds of thousands of distinct CDR3 sequences; approximately 13% were seen once. The sequencing here drew on PBMCs, mostly from graft donor cells, taken 360 days after TCRalphabeta/CD19-depleted stem cell transplant. The receptors here all came from a male patient younger than 18 who had a stem cell transplant for acute myeloid leukemia, so the T cells may come from the graft donor. Both conserved end residues are part of each CDR3. D genes are given only for firm matches. Clone size is not always given. Where it is, it says once, few, many or a class for expanded clones.

v_gene: TRBV28
d_gene: .
j_gene: TRBJ2-1
abundance: .
CDR3nt: TGTGCCAGCAGTTCCCGCCAAGCGGGTCACTTCTACGAGCAGTTCTTC
CDR3aa: CASSSRQAGHFYEQFF

v_gene: TRBV7-3
d_gene: TRBD2
j_gene: TRBJ2-1
abundance: few
CDR3nt: TGTGCCAGCAGCTTAACCCTAGCGGGAGACCTCCGTATAGGTGAGCAGTCCTTC
CDR3aa: CASSLTLAGDLRIGEQSF

v_gene: TRBV20-1
d_gene: .
j_gene: TRBJ2-1
abundance: .
CDR3nt: TGCAGTGCTAGAGACCCGGGGCCCAGCTCCTACAATGAGCAGTTCTTC
CDR3aa: CSARDPGPSSYNEQFF

v_gene: TRBV27
d_gene: .
j_gene: TRBJ1-1
abundance: .
CDR3nt: TGTGCCAGCATCGCAGGGGAGAACACTGAAGCTTTCTTT
CDR3aa: CASIAGENTEAFF

v_gene: TRBV5-1
d_gene: .
j_gene: TRBJ2-1
abundance: .
CDR3nt: TGCGCCAGCAGCTTGAAACGGGAGCAGTTCTTC
CDR3aa: CASSLKREQFF

v_gene: TRBV7-2
d_gene: .
j_gene: TRBJ2-5
abundance: .
CDR3nt: TGTGCCAGCACCCATCCCCGGGAGACCCAGTACTTC
CDR3aa: CASTHPRETQYF

v_gene: TRBV7-2
d_gene: TRBD2
j_gene: TRBJ2-2
abundance: few
CDR3nt: TGTGCCAGCACCAGGACTAGCGGGAACACCGGGGAGCTGTTTTTT
CDR3aa: CASTRTSGNTGELFF

v_gene: TRBV6-2/TRBV6-3
d_gene: .
j_gene: TRBJ2-1
abundance: many
CDR3nt: TGTGCCAGCAGGGATAACGAGGTAAATGAGCAGTTCTTC
CDR3aa: CASRDNEVNEQFF

v_gene: TRBV6-2/TRBV6-3
d_gene: TRBD2
j_gene: TRBJ2-7
abundance: few
CDR3nt: TGTGCCAGCAGCCGGACTAGCGGGAGTCTCTTTATCTACGAGCAGTACTTC
CDR3aa: CASSRTSGSLFIYEQYF

v_gene: TRBV7-6
d_gene: TRBD2
j_gene: TRBJ2-2
abundance: .
CDR3nt: TGTGCCAGCAGCACCGGGACTAGCACCGGGGAGCTGTTTTTT
CDR3aa: CASSTGTSTGELFF

v_gene: TRBV7-6
d_gene: .
j_gene: TRBJ2-7
abundance: .
CDR3nt: TGTGCCAGCAGCCCTCGGGGGCGAAGTGAGCAGTACTTC
CDR3aa: CASSPRGRSEQYF

v_gene: TRBV19
d_gene: .
j_gene: TRBJ2-2
abundance: .
CDR3nt: TGTGCCAGTAGTGGCTTCGGTTCGAACACCGGGGAGCTGTTTTTT
CDR3aa: CASSGFGSNTGELFF

v_gene: TRBV28
d_gene: .
j_gene: TRBJ2-7
abundance: .
CDR3nt: TGTGCCAGCAGCGACCCACAGAGGGAGCAGTACTTC
CDR3aa: CASSDPQREQYF

v_gene: TRBV20-1
d_gene: TRBD1
j_gene: TRBJ2-7
abundance: many
CDR3nt: TGCAGTGCTTGTGGGACAGGGGTTTACTACGAGCAGTACTTC
CDR3aa: CSACGTGVYYEQYF

v_gene: TRBV10-3
d_gene: TRBD2
j_gene: TRBJ2-5
abundance: .
CDR3nt: TGTGCCATCAGTGAGTCTTCGGCTAGCGGGAAGGAGACCCAGTACTTC
CDR3aa: CAISESSASGKETQYF

v_gene: TRBV27
d_gene: .
j_gene: TRBJ2-7
abundance: .
CDR3nt: TGTGCCAGCAGTTTACTCGGGAAGACCTACGAGCAGTACTTC
CDR3aa: CASSLLGKTYEQYF

v_gene: TRBV19
d_gene: TRBD1
j_gene: TRBJ1-2
abundance: .
CDR3nt: TGTGCCAGTAGCGCGACAGGGGACTATGGCTACACCTTC
CDR3aa: CASSATGDYGYTF

v_gene: TRBV7-3
d_gene: TRBD2
j_gene: TRBJ2-2
abundance: .
CDR3nt: TGTGCCAGCAGCTTCGGGACTACGGCTGGGTACACCGGGGAGCTGTTTTTT
CDR3aa: CASSFGTTAGYTGELFF

v_gene: TRBV24-1
d_gene: TRBD1
j_gene: TRBJ2-1
abundance: .
CDR3nt: TGTGCCACCTCAACTGTACAGGGGATACCCCATGAGCAGTTCTTC
CDR3aa: CATSTVQGIPHEQFF

v_gene: TRBV6-2/TRBV6-3
d_gene: .
j_gene: TRBJ2-1
abundance: few
CDR3nt: TGTGCCAGCAGCCCCCGTGCTAGTAGGGGCCATGAGCAGTTCTTC
CDR3aa: CASSPRASRGHEQFF

v_gene: TRBV24-1
d_gene: .
j_gene: TRBJ1-5
abundance: many
CDR3nt: TGTGCCACCAGTGGGGTTTTGAGCAATCAGCCCCAGCATTTT
CDR3aa: CATSGVLSNQPQHF

v_gene: TRBV29-1
d_gene: TRBD2
j_gene: TRBJ2-1
abundance: few
CDR3nt: TGCAGCGTTGACGGGGGGTCCTACAATGAGCAGTTCTTC
CDR3aa: CSVDGGSYNEQFF

v_gene: TRBV7-6
d_gene: TRBD2
j_gene: TRBJ2-6
abundance: few
CDR3nt: TGTGCCAGCAGCTTAGATCCTCTAGCGGGATCCTCTGGGGCCAACGTCCTGACTTTC
CDR3aa: CASSLDPLAGSSGANVLTF

v_gene: TRBV9
d_gene: .
j_gene: TRBJ2-7
abundance: few
CDR3nt: TGTGCCAGCAGCGTAGATCCTAACCTCAGCGAGCAGTACTTC
CDR3aa: CASSVDPNLSEQYF

v_gene: TRBV5-1
d_gene: .
j_gene: TRBJ2-3
abundance: many
CDR3nt: TGCGCCAGCAGCTTGGAAGGAGATACGCAGTATTTT
CDR3aa: CASSLEGDTQYF

v_gene: TRBV6-1
d_gene: .
j_gene: TRBJ2-5
abundance: .
CDR3nt: TGTGCCAGCATGGGTTATCCCCAAGAGACCCAGTACTTC
CDR3aa: CASMGYPQETQYF

v_gene: TRBV7-3
d_gene: TRBD2
j_gene: TRBJ2-3
abundance: .
CDR3nt: TGTGCCAGCGGACCGGGTCCGGGACTAGCGGATTCAGATACGCAGTATTTT
CDR3aa: CASGPGPGLADSDTQYF

v_gene: TRBV30
d_gene: .
j_gene: TRBJ2-2
abundance: many
CDR3nt: TGTGCCTGGACGTGGGCTCCCGGGGAGCTGTTTTTT
CDR3aa: CAWTWAPGELFF

v_gene: TRBV14
d_gene: TRBD2
j_gene: TRBJ2-1
abundance: .
CDR3nt: TGTGCCAGCAGCCACCGACTAGCGGGAAGCCTCGGCTCCTACAATGAGCAGTTCTTC
CDR3aa: CASSHRLAGSLGSYNEQFF

v_gene: TRBV20-1
d_gene: .
j_gene: TRBJ2-7
abundance: few
CDR3nt: TGCAGTGCTAGAACCTCCGAGGCCCTCTTGGAGCAGTACTTC
CDR3aa: CSARTSEALLEQYF

v_gene: TRBV5-1
d_gene: .
j_gene: TRBJ1-1
abundance: .
CDR3nt: TGCGCCAGCAGCTTTTCAGTGGGCAGGGTAGGGGAAAGGACTGAAGCTTTCTTT
CDR3aa: CASSFSVGRVGERTEAFF

v_gene: TRBV20-1
d_gene: .
j_gene: TRBJ2-1
abundance: many
CDR3nt: TGCAGTGCCCGAGACTACCCTTACAATGAGCAGTTCTTC
CDR3aa: CSARDYPYNEQFF

v_gene: TRBV29-1
d_gene: .
j_gene: TRBJ2-7
abundance: many
CDR3nt: TGCAGCGTTTCATCCCGATACGAGCAGTACTTC
CDR3aa: CSVSSRYEQYF

v_gene: TRBV18
d_gene: .
j_gene: TRBJ2-2
abundance: many
CDR3nt: TGTGCCAGCTCACTTCGACAGGTGAACACCGGGGAGCTGTTTTTT
CDR3aa: CASSLRQVNTGELFF

v_gene: TRBV10-3
d_gene: .
j_gene: TRBJ1-5
abundance: .
CDR3nt: TGTGCCATCAGTGAGTCGACGAGGGTTCAGCCCCAGCATTTT
CDR3aa: CAISESTRVQPQHF

v_gene: TRBV6-5
d_gene: .
j_gene: TRBJ2-1
abundance: few
CDR3nt: TGTGCCAGCAGTTACGGGGGGACGGCCTACAATGAGCAGTTCTTC
CDR3aa: CASSYGGTAYNEQFF

v_gene: TRBV24-1
d_gene: .
j_gene: TRBJ2-1
abundance: many
CDR3nt: TGTGCCACCAGTGACCCCCAATACGGGGGCTACAATGAGCAGTTCTTC
CDR3aa: CATSDPQYGGYNEQFF

v_gene: TRBV28
d_gene: .
j_gene: TRBJ2-6
abundance: .
CDR3nt: TGTGCCAGCAGCCCCGGCAGGACGGCTGGGGCCAACGTCCTGACTTTC
CDR3aa: CASSPGRTAGANVLTF

v_gene: TRBV29-1
d_gene: .
j_gene: TRBJ1-2
abundance: few
CDR3nt: TGCAGCGTTGAAGTGGCTCTTGGCTACACCTTC
CDR3aa: CSVEVALGYTF

v_gene: TRBV4-3
d_gene: .
j_gene: TRBJ2-3
abundance: .
CDR3nt: TGCGCCAGCAGCCACTTAAGAGAGTTGGTAGATACGCAGTATTTT
CDR3aa: CASSHLRELVDTQYF

v_gene: TRBV20-1
d_gene: .
j_gene: TRBJ2-5
abundance: .
CDR3nt: TGCAGTGCTAGGGACGGGGGCGGAGAGTTTCGGGAGACCCAGTACTTC
CDR3aa: CSARDGGGEFRETQYF

v_gene: TRBV4-3
d_gene: .
j_gene: TRBJ2-1
abundance: .
CDR3nt: TGCGCCAGCAAGGGTAGCCATCACAATGAGCAGTTCTTC
CDR3aa: CASKGSHHNEQFF

v_gene: TRBV3-1
d_gene: TRBD1
j_gene: TRBJ1-1
abundance: .
CDR3nt: TGTGCCAGCAGCGAAACAGGGGCGGCTTTCTTT
CDR3aa: CASSETGAAFF

v_gene: TRBV29-1
d_gene: .
j_gene: TRBJ2-3
abundance: few
CDR3nt: TGCAGCGTTGGTTACGCGGGCACTCTTGCTGGCACAGATACGCAGTATTTT
CDR3aa: CSVGYAGTLAGTDTQYF

v_gene: TRBV6-1
d_gene: .
j_gene: TRBJ2-7
abundance: .
CDR3nt: TGTGCCAGCAGTCGAGGGACTGACCACTACGAGCAGTACTTC
CDR3aa: CASSRGTDHYEQYF

v_gene: TRBV7-9
d_gene: TRBD2
j_gene: TRBJ2-1
abundance: few
CDR3nt: TGTGCCAGCAGCACAAGGGACAGAAAAGCGGGAGGGTCCTACAATGAGCAGTTCTTC
CDR3aa: CASSTRDRKAGGSYNEQFF

v_gene: TRBV4-3
d_gene: .
j_gene: TRBJ2-5
abundance: few
CDR3nt: TGCGCCAGCAGCCAACAGGCCGCCGGTGGCGAAGAGACCCAGTACTTC
CDR3aa: CASSQQAAGGEETQYF

v_gene: TRBV3-1
d_gene: .
j_gene: TRBJ2-1
abundance: .
CDR3nt: TGTGCCAGCAGCCAAGTCGGGGTCCAAGGGCAGTTCTTC
CDR3aa: CASSQVGVQGQFF

v_gene: TRBV20-1
d_gene: .
j_gene: TRBJ1-6
abundance: few
CDR3nt: TGCAGTGCCATCCCACCCCAGGGCTCCTATAATTCACCCCTCCACTTT
CDR3aa: CSAIPPQGSYNSPLHF

v_gene: TRBV21-1
d_gene: .
j_gene: TRBJ2-7
abundance: few
CDR3nt: TGTGCCAGCAGCAAACCGCTCGACAGAACCTACGAGCAGTACTTC
CDR3aa: CASSKPLDRTYEQYF